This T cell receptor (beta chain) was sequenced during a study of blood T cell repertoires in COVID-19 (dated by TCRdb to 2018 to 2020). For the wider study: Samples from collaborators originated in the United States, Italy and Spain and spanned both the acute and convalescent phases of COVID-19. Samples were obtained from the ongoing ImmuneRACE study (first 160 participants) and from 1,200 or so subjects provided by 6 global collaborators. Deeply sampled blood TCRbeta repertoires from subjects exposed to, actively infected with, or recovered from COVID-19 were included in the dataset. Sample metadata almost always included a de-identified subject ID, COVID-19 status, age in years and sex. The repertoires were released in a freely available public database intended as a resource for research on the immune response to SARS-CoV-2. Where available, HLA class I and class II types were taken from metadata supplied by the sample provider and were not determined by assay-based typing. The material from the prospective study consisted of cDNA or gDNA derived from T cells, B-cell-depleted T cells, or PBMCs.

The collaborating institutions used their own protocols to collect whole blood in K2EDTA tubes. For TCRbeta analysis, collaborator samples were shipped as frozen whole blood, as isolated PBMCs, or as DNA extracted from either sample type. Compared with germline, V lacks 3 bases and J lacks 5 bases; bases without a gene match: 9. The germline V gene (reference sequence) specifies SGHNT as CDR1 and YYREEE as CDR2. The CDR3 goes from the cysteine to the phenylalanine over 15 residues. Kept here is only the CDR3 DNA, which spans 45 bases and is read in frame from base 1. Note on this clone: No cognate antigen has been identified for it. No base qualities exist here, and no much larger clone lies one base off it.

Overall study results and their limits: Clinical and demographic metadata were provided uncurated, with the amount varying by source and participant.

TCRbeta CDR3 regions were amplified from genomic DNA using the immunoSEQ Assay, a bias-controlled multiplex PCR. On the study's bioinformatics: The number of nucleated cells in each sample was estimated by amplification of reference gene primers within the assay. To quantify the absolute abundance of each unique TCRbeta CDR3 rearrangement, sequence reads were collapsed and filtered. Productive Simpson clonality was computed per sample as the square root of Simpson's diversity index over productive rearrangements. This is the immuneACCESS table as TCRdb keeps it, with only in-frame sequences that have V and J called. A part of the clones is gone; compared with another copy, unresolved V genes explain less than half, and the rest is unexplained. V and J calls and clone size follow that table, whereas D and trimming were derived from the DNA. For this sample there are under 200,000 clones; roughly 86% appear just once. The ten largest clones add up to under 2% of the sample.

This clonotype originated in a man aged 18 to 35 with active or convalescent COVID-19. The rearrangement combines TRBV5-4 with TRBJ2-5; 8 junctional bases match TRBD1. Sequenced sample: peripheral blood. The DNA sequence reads TGTGCCAGCAGCTGGCCTCAGGGGGCCGGGGAGACCCAGTACTTC. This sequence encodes CASSWPQGAGETQYF.